These T cell receptor beta chains were read from a single sample in a study of cytomegalovirus exposure and HLA in healthy donors. Measured with immunoSEQ multiplex PCR; TCRdb has only the in-frame clones, and not every one. The table records 150,000 to 200,000 clones, 80% to 90% of them present only once. Sequencing was performed on PBMCs. These receptors all come from a young man in good health and CMV-seropositive. Each CDR3 is given without its conserved first and last residue. Each record gives: J gene, V gene, CDR3 protein.

J gene: TRBJ1-1
V gene: TRBV25-1
CDR3 protein: ASSEYSSGLAEAF

J gene: TRBJ1-2
V gene: TRBV9
CDR3 protein: ASSPAGTNYGYT

J gene: TRBJ2-5
V gene: TRBV6-5
CDR3 protein: ASRTGRGGETQY

J gene: TRBJ2-7
V gene: TRBV29-1
CDR3 protein: SVGFTGTGGDEQY

J gene: TRBJ2-1
V gene: TRBV11-2
CDR3 protein: ASSLDRGSLTTYNEQF

J gene: TRBJ2-5
V gene: TRBV9
CDR3 protein: ASSVGFSGGAQETQY

J gene: TRBJ1-5
V gene: TRBV18
CDR3 protein: ASSPNRGPNQPQH

J gene: TRBJ1-5
V gene: TRBV18
CDR3 protein: ASSPPGGRNQPQH

J gene: TRBJ1-2
V gene: TRBV25-1
CDR3 protein: ASSEYAQTGIYGYT

J gene: TRBJ2-3
V gene: TRBV7-3
CDR3 protein: ASSLAGLVMGDTQY